A selection of T cell receptor beta chains follows, all from one sample in a study of monozygotic twins with inflammatory bowel disease. TCRdb derives one entry per CDR3 protein from the 5' RACE reads, leaving out DNA. The table for this sample gives fewer than 550,000 distinct CDR3 sequences. The sample was blood. Every receptor here comes from a human donor with ulcerative colitis or Crohn's disease, or a healthy co-twin of an affected twin (not recorded which). Each CDR3 is given with its conserved first and last residue.

v_call	j_call	cdr3_length	cdr3_aa
TRBV11-2	TRBJ1-2	14	CASSFPGANYGYTF
TRBV28	TRBJ2-7	13	CASSPSNPYEQYF
TRBV2	TRBJ1-2	13	CASSDGGVRGYTF
TRBV5-6	TRBJ2-7	12	CASSSFPREQYF
TRBV27	TRBJ2-7	14	CASRLGTSATKQYF
TRBV5-1	TRBJ2-7	13	CASSLGTVNEQYF
TRBV18	TRBJ2-7	15	CASSPRLAGVEEQYF
TRBV28	TRBJ1-4	14	CASSAPGTVEKLFF
TRBV18	TRBJ2-3	18	CASSLLPLAAISTDTQYF
TRBV12-3/TRBV12-4	TRBJ1-4	16	CASSPVGGPKGEKLFF
TRBV4-3	TRBJ2-1	16	CASSQDRLAGHNEQFF
TRBV11-1	TRBJ1-1	14	CASSLLSVNTEAFF
TRBV6-2/TRBV6-3	TRBJ2-1	12	CASSYSFIEQFF
TRBV14	TRBJ2-2	17	CASSPFAGTANTGELFF
TRBV7-6	TRBJ2-2	18	CASSPRLNSLAGPGELFF
TRBV11-2	TRBJ2-1	14	CASSLENHYNEQFF
TRBV9	TRBJ2-1	14	CASSPRVLTNEQFF
TRBV27	TRBJ1-1	15	CASKWEDRANTEAFF
TRBV3-1	TRBJ1-2	17	CASSQDGGWPRDYGYTF
TRBV20-1	TRBJ2-2	15	CSALDRTGYTGELFF
TRBV30	TRBJ1-2	11	CAWSEGYGYTF
TRBV20-1	TRBJ1-1	15	CSASLPQFMNTEAFF
TRBV5-6	TRBJ1-2	17	CASSEAGTGGVNYGYTF
TRBV4-2	TRBJ2-1	17	CASSHDSSGGAYNEQFF
TRBV5-1	TRBJ2-1	14	CASSSGGANKEQFF
TRBV29-1	TRBJ2-7	12	CSARPGAPPRYF
TRBV4-3	TRBJ1-6	16	CASSQDGTGNNSPLHF
TRBV19	TRBJ2-6	17	CASSEGYTTTGANVLTF
TRBV10-3	TRBJ2-5	13	CAISDMGEETQYF
TRBV5-6	TRBJ1-1	13	CASSLATGKEAFF
TRBV20-1	TRBJ2-7	18	CSARDLASGVLIGGEQYF
TRBV5-1	TRBJ2-5	16	CASSAIGATVGETQYF
TRBV10-2	TRBJ1-2	14	CASSEASKRDGYTF
TRBV15	TRBJ2-7	14	CATSIGSGPYEQYF
TRBV20-1	TRBJ1-1	13	CSASAGTGGQAFF
TRBV5-1	TRBJ2-6	16	CASSLAGGSGANVLTF
TRBV4-1	TRBJ1-2	18	CASSRTGSAGGQVYGYTF
TRBV5-1	TRBJ2-1	14	CASSQTPGPNEQFF
TRBV12-3/TRBV12-4	TRBJ2-4	15	CASSSRTSELYMQYF
TRBV6-1	TRBJ2-5	15	CASRVRDRFQETQYF
TRBV24-1	TRBJ1-5	16	CATRSSGGRRNQPQHF
TRBV7-2	TRBJ1-3	14	CASSPDPPGNTIYF
TRBV28	TRBJ2-7	12	CASSGSFYEQYF
TRBV28	TRBJ2-7	15	CASSPERYDSYEQYF
TRBV7-2	TRBJ1-5	15	CASSLIGGMAQPQHF
TRBV20-1	TRBJ2-7	16	CSASEAGVPSSYEQYF
TRBV19	TRBJ2-1	16	CASSIAGTPTYNEQFF
TRBV5-1	TRBJ2-4	14	CASSSDGTGKIQYF
TRBV5-6	TRBJ2-5	16	CASSLGLAGEGETQYF
TRBV7-2	TRBJ1-1	15	CASSPFSTANTEAFF
TRBV5-5	TRBJ2-3	17	CASSLGGGREGTDTQYF
TRBV28	TRBJ2-2	15	CASSTRDRGTGELFF